The 25 T cell receptor beta chains reported below all come from one sample, sequenced in a study of PD-L1 blockade in urothelial cancer. Some clones are missing from TCRdb's copy, which holds only in-frame ones; the method was immunoSEQ multiplex PCR. The sample consists of about 95,000 clones, around 86% of them appearing once. Described time point: pretreatment peripheral blood. The material was PBMCs, obtained around atezolizumab (anti-PD-L1) treatment. All receptors derive from a man in his sixties with urothelial cancer.

This rearrangement joins TRBV7-6 to TRBJ2-1, with 12 bases aligning to TRBD1. Germline V gene lookup returns CDR1 SGHVS and CDR2 FNYEAQ. CDR3 length: 19 residues. Trimming took 3 bases from V and 4 from J; bases not matched to a gene: 13. The CDR3 loop reads CASSLGGQGAARPYNEQFF. DNA for the CDR3: TGTGCCAGCAGCTTGGGGGGACAGGGGGCGGCCCGCCCATACAATGAGCAGTTCTTC.

The CDR3 DNA follows: TGTGCCAGCAGCCCCCGGACTAGTAAAGAAGAGACCCAGTACTTC. This codes for CASSPRTSKEETQYF. This chain uses TRBV9 with TRBJ2-5, with 7 bases fitting TRBD2. This CDR3 is built from 15 residues. From germline, CDR1 is SGDLS and CDR2 YYNGEE. J lost 3 bases, V lost 4 bases, and 9 bases had no gene match.

The chain combines TRBV19 with TRBJ2-1, with 9 bases fitting TRBD2. Germline-derived CDR1 and CDR2 are LNHDA and SQIVND (reference sequence). With 0 bases clipped from V and 7 bases from J, the junction kept 7 bases outside the gene matches. The CDR3 has 16 residues. The CDR3 coding sequence is TGTGCCAGTAGTATAGAAGGCGGGAGGGCCGGAAATGAGCAGTTCTTC. Translation gives CASSIEGGRAGNEQFF.

The genes are TRBV7-3 and TRBJ1-5; 8 positions match TRBD1. The CDR3 consists of 18 residues. Germline lookup yields CDR1 SGHTA and CDR2 FQGTGA. Trimming took 7 bases from V and 0 from J; bases not matched to a gene: 14. The CDR3 DNA reads TGTGCCAGCACCAAACAACAGGGGGAGCCATATAGCAATCAGCCCCAGCATTTT. It yields the protein CASTKQQGEPYSNQPQHF.

This clone was seen more than once but under ten times. The chain carries TRBV7-9 and TRBJ2-7; 9 nucleotides line up with TRBD1. The CDR3 contains 16 residues. From germline, CDR1 is SEHNR and CDR2 FQNEAQ (reference sequence). The ends lost 1 base at V and 9 bases at J; junction bases unmatched: 13. The chain's CDR3 is CASSLVGQGFNTGQYF. CDR3 nucleotide sequence: TGTGCCAGCAGCTTAGTCGGACAGGGGTTTAATACGGGGCAGTACTTC.

CDR3 sequence (DNA): TGTGCCAGCAGCTTAGCACTAGCGGGAGTAAATGAGCAGTTCTTC. This translates into CASSLALAGVNEQFF. V gene TRBV7-9 combines with J gene TRBJ2-1; 11 bases line up with TRBD2. Germline CDR1 SEHNR, CDR2 FQNEAQ (reference sequence). This CDR3 is built from 15 residues. With V trimmed by 0 bases and J by 7 bases, 2 bases remained unmatched. The variable domain in full, with the rest retrieved from reference TRBV7-9 and TRBJ2-1, is DTGVSQNPRHKITKRGQNVTFRCDPISEHNRLYWYRQTLGQGPEFLTYFQNEAQLEKSRLLSDRFSAERPKGSFSTLEIQRTEQGDSAMYLCASSLALAGVNEQFFGPGTRLTVL.

This chain uses TRBV4-1 with TRBJ1-2; possibly TRBD1 for D (5 bases). CDR1 and CDR2 from the germline V gene are MGHRA and YSYEKL. The CDR3 covers 12 residues. V was shortened by 5 bases and J by 5 bases, with 9 bases between the two germline ends. CDR3 DNA: TGCGCCAGCAGCGCCGGGGGGTATGGCTACACCTTC. It is translated as CASSAGGYGYTF.

In nucleotides, the CDR3 is TGTGCCATTACCCGGGGGGTTTCAGTCACTGAAGCTTTCTTT. Protein product: CAITRGVSVTEAFF. The chain uses TRBV2 and TRBJ1-1, with a weak D call TRBD1 (5 bases). The CDR3 is 14 residues long. Germline loops: CDR1 SNHLY, CDR2 FYNNEI. V dropped 10 bases and J dropped 4 bases, with 19 bases sitting between them. The variable domain in full, with the rest retrieved from reference TRBV2 and TRBJ1-1, is EPEVTQTPSHQVTQMGQEVILRCVPISNHLYFYWYRQILGQKVEFLVSFYNNEISEKSEIFDDQFSVERPDGSNFTLKIRSTKLEDSAMYFCAITRGVSVTEAFFGQGTRLTVV.

CDR3 protein: CASSPGLAGADTQYF. CDR3 coding DNA: TGTGCCAGCAGCCCGGGACTAGCGGGGGCAGATACGCAGTATTTT. The chain combines TRBV7-2 with TRBJ2-3; 14 bases map to TRBD2. CDR1 and CDR2 (germline): SGHTA, FQGNSA. The CDR3 is 15 amino acids. The V and J ends lost 5 bases and 4 bases, in that order; junction bases with no gene match: 2.

In this sample, this clone turned up once. The chain has TRBV5-1 and TRBJ2-5; 8 positions match TRBD2. V trimming: 4 bases; J trimming: 3 bases; junction bases outside the gene matches: 8. This CDR3 has 15 amino acids. Germline CDR1 reads SGHRS; CDR2 reads YFSETQ. The CDR3 is CASSPGGTREETQYF. The CDR3 nucleotides are TGCGCCAGCAGCCCGGGAGGGACTAGGGAAGAGACCCAGTACTTC.

The rearrangement uses TRBV9 and TRBJ1-3; maybe TRBD1 (6 bases). The CDR3 is 15 amino acids. V dropped 3 bases and J dropped 4 bases, with 14 bases sitting between them. Germline CDR1 reads SGDLS; CDR2 reads YYNGEE. CDR3 sequence (DNA): TGTGCCAGCAGCGCAGGGGATCAAGCCGGAAACACCATATATTTT. Amino acids: CASSAGDQAGNTIYF.

CDR3 nucleotides: TGTGCCAGCAGGTCCTCGGGACAGGGGATTTACGAGCAGTACTTC. Encoded protein: CASRSSGQGIYEQYF. The genes are TRBV28 and TRBJ2-7, with 10 bases lining up with TRBD1. CDR1 and CDR2 from the germline V gene are MDHEN and SYDVKM. The CDR3 consists of 15 residues. With 6 bases clipped from V and 4 bases from J, the junction kept 9 bases outside the gene matches. Variable domain in full (rest from reference TRBV28 and TRBJ2-7): DVKVTQSSRYLVKRTGEKVFLECVQDMDHENMFWYRQDPGLGLRLIYFSYDVKMKEKGDIPEGYSVSREKKERFSLILESASTNQTSMYLCASRSSGQGIYEQYFGPGTRLTVT.

The V call is TRBV7-9, the J call TRBJ1-6, with 10 positions matching TRBD1. Trimming at V came to 4 bases and at J to 13 bases, leaving 7 bases not matched to a gene. CDR3 length: 14 residues. Germline assignment: CDR1 SEHNR and CDR2 FQNEAQ (reference sequence). This chain's CDR3 is CASSSGTGEGPLHF. In nucleotides, the CDR3 is TGTGCCAGCAGCTCCGGGACAGGGGAGGGGCCCCTCCACTTT.

The chain has TRBV6-5 and TRBJ2-3; 7 positions match TRBD2. Germline CDR1 and CDR2: MNHEY and SVGAGI. J was trimmed by 2 bases and V by 2 bases; bases with no gene match: 7. The CDR3 runs to 16 residues. The CDR3 DNA reads TGTGCCAGCAGTTACGAGGGAGGGCCGAACACAGATACGCAGTATTTT. As protein: CASSYEGGPNTDTQYF.

V and J are TRBV5-1 and TRBJ2-7; a weak D match, TRBD1 (6 bases). The CDR3 sequence is 15 residues long. V was pared by 5 bases and J by 2 bases, with 17 bases between. The germline gives CDR1 SGHRS, CDR2 YFSETQ. The chain's CDR3 is CASSLGQIGAYEQYF. As DNA, the CDR3 is TGCGCCAGCAGTTTAGGACAGATAGGAGCCTACGAGCAGTACTTC. The full variable domain, rest sourced from reference TRBV5-1 and TRBJ2-7, is KAGVTQTPRYLIKTRGQQVTLSCSPISGHRSVSWYQQTPGQGLQFLFEYFSETQRNKGNFPGRFSGRQFSNSRSEMNVSTLELGDSALYLCASSLGQIGAYEQYFGPGTRLTVT.

The CDR3 here is CAISESDRGSYEQYF. The CDR3 DNA sequence: TGTGCCATCAGTGAGTCGGACAGGGGCTCCTACGAGCAGTACTTC. The V call is TRBV10-3, the J call TRBJ2-7; 9 bases are shared with TRBD1. The CDR3 consists of 15 residues. V trimming: 0 bases; J trimming: 0 bases; junction bases outside the gene matches: 0. CDR1 and CDR2 (germline): ENHRY, SYGVKD.

The CDR3 region has the DNA TGCGCCAGCAGTGAGTCGGCAATTTCAGATACGCAGTATTTT. Encoded protein: CASSESAISDTQYF. The V and J genes are TRBV10-1 and TRBJ2-3; D remains unclear. The V and J ends lost 0 bases and 4 bases respectively, with 8 bases between them. From germline, CDR1 is WNHNN and CDR2 SYGVQD (reference sequence). The CDR3 runs to 14 residues.

The sample holds one count of this clone. The CDR3 nucleotides are TGCGCCAGCAGCCAACAGGGGGTCAAATCAGATACGCAGTATTTT. Translating it yields CASSQQGVKSDTQYF. This chain uses TRBV5-1 with TRBJ2-3; 8 positions agree with TRBD1. Germline CDR1 SGHRS, CDR2 YFSETQ. The CDR3 totals 15 residues. With 4 bases clipped from V and 4 bases from J, the junction kept 8 bases outside the gene matches.

The chain joins TRBV4-3 to TRBJ2-5, with 9 nucleotides matching TRBD2. The CDR3 totals 18 residues. V gave up 2 bases and J gave up 5 bases; unmatched junction bases: 15. The germline CDR1 and CDR2 sequences are LGHNA and YSLEER. CDR3 DNA sequence: TGCGCCAGCAGCCAAATCACCGCCGGCGGGGGGGCGGAGGAGACCCAGTACTTC. Amino acid sequence: CASSQITAGGGAEETQYF.

The V and J genes are TRBV2 and TRBJ2-7, with D possibly matching TRBD2 (6 bases). CDR3 length: 15 amino acids. With 6 bases removed from V and 2 bases from J, the gap between germline ends came to 17 bases. CDR1 and CDR2 from the germline V gene are SNHLY and FYNNEI. This CDR3 reads CASRHRGLGTYEQYF. CDR3 sequence (DNA): TGTGCCAGCAGGCATCGGGGACTGGGGACCTACGAGCAGTACTTC.

The V call is TRBV5-1, the J call TRBJ1-4; TRBD1 matches 7 bases. This CDR3 is built from 15 residues. CDR1 and CDR2 from the germline V gene are SGHRS and YFSETQ. V was clipped by 0 bases and J by 4 bases; unmatched bases: 3. The CDR3 loop is CASSLGTGLNEKLFF. The DNA for the CDR3 is TGCGCCAGCAGCTTGGGGACAGGTCTTAATGAAAAACTGTTTTTT.

The chain uses TRBV15 and TRBJ1-2; 7 positions agree with TRBD1. The length of the CDR3 is 15 residues. Germline V gene data show CDR1 as LNHNV and CDR2 as YYDKDF (reference sequence). V lost 2 bases to trimming and J lost 6 bases; unmatched junction nucleotides: 9. CDR3 region: CATSRQRTGVNGYTF. Written as DNA, the CDR3 is TGTGCCACCAGCAGACAACGGACAGGTGTGAATGGCTACACCTTC.

This clone was recorded a few times. V is TRBV19 and J is TRBJ2-7; TRBD1 agrees at 7 bases. The CDR3 loop spans 14 amino acids. V shed 10 bases and J 3 bases; nucleotides not matched to a gene: 12. CDR1 and CDR2 from the germline V gene are LNHDA and SQIVND (reference sequence). The CDR3 here is CATSRTGWGYEQYF. In DNA, the CDR3 is TGTGCCACCAGCCGGACAGGTTGGGGCTACGAGCAGTACTTC.

V and J are TRBV5-1 and TRBJ2-7; weak D call: TRBD1 (6 bases). The germline V gene encodes CDR1 SGHRS and CDR2 YFSETQ. Trimming took 3 bases from V and 1 from J, leaving 8 bases between them. The CDR3 has 13 residues. The CDR3 sequence is CASSSTGSYEQYF. The DNA for the CDR3 is TGCGCCAGCAGCTCGACAGGATCCTACGAGCAGTACTTC.

The V and J genes are TRBV4-2 and TRBJ2-1; possibly TRBD2 for D (5 bases). In germline, CDR1 is LGHNA, CDR2 YNFKEQ. The ends were cut back, 2 bases at V and 4 bases at J, with 18 bases in the middle. The CDR3 is made up of 17 amino acids. CDR3 DNA sequence: TGTGCCAGCAGCCAACCTGTAGCCGGGGAAGAGTACAATGAGCAGTTCTTC. This encodes CASSQPVAGEEYNEQFF.